The entry below describes one T cell receptor (beta chain). The target antigen is unknown. The data were produced by immunoSEQ multiplex PCR, yet TCRdb's version contains in-frame clones alone and is incomplete. Among about 40,000 clones listed, about 88% were seen once. The data derive from a study of T cell responses to AZD1222 COVID-19 vaccine. Study observations and caveats: Following two doses of AZD1222, Spike-specific TCR breadth and depth rose.

The CDR3 extends over 18 amino acids. Trimming removed 3 bases from V and 5 bases from J; junction bases left unmatched: 13. Germline CDR1 and CDR2: SGHDT and YYEEEE. The clonotype was recovered from an adult who received the MenACWY meningococcal vaccine as a control. Sequencing was performed on peripheral blood, taken 28 days after the second dose of the MenACWY control vaccine. The chain links TRBV5-6 to TRBJ2-5, with 13 bases fitting TRBD2. CDR3 residues: CASSSILAGGPRAETQYF. The CDR3 nucleotides are TGTGCCAGCAGCTCCATACTAGCGGGAGGGCCGCGCGCGGAGACCCAGTACTTC.